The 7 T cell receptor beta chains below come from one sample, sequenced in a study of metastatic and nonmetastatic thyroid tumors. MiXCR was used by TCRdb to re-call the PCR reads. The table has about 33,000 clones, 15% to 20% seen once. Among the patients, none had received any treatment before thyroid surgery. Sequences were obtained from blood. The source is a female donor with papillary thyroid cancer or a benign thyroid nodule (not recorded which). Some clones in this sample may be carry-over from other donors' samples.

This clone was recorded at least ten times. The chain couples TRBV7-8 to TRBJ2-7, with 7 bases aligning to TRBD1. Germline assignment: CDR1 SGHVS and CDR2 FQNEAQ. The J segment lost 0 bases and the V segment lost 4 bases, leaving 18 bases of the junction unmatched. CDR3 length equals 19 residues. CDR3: CASSYGSGQPRGSSYEQYF. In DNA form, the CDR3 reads TGTGCCAGCAGCTATGGTTCGGGACAGCCCAGAGGAAGCTCCTACGAGCAGTACTTC. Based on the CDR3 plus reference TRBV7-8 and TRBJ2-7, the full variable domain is GAGVSQSPRYKVAKRGQDVALRCDPISGHVSLFWYQQALGQGPEFLTYFQNEAQLDKSGLPSDRFFAERPEGSVSTLKIQRTQQEDSAVYLCASSYGSGQPRGSSYEQYFGPGTRLTVT.

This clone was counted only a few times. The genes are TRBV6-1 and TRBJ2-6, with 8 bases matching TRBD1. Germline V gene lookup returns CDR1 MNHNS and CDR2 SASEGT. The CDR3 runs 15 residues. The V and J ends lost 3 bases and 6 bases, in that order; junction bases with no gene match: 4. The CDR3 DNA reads TGTGCCAGCAGTGAGACAGGGGCTGTGGCCAACGTCCTGACTTTC. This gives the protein CASSETGAVANVLTF.

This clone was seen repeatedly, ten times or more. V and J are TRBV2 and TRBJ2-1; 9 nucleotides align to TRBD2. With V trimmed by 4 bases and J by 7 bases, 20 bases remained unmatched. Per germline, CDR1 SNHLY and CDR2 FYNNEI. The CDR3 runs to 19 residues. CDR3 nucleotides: TGTGCCAGCAGTGCCAATCATAGGACTAGCGTGGGGGGGCCTAATGAGCAGTTCTTC. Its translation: CASSANHRTSVGGPNEQFF.

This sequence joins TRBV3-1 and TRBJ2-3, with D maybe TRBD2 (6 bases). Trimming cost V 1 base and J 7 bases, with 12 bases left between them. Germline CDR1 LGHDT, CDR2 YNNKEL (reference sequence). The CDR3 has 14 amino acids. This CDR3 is CASSQGRRGYTQYF. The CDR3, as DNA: TGTGCCAGCAGCCAAGGCAGGAGGGGATATACGCAGTATTTT.

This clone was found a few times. This CDR3 reads CASRRGQFNQPQYF. DNA for the CDR3: TGTGCCAGCAGACGGGGACAATTCAATCAGCCCCAGTATTTT. The chain carries TRBV28 and TRBJ1-5; perhaps TRBD1 as D (6 bases). Gene TRBJ2-3 matches the end of the DNA better, so the J call may be wrong. Germline-derived CDR1 and CDR2 are MDHEN and SYDVKM. This CDR3 spans 14 amino acids.

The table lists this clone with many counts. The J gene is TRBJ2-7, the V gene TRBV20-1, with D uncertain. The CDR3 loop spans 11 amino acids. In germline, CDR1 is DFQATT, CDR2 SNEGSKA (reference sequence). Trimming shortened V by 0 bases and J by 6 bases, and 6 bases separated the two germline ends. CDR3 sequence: CSARDPPEQYF. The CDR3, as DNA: TGCAGTGCTAGAGACCCCCCCGAGCAGTACTTC.

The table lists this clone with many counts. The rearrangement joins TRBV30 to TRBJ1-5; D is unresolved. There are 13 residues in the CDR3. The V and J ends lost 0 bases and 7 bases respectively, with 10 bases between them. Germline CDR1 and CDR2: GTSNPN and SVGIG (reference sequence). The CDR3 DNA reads TGTGCCTGGAGTGTAAAAACTGGGCAGCCCCAGCATTTT. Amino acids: CAWSVKTGQPQHF.